This record looks at one T cell receptor (beta chain) sequence and its context. This record belongs to a study of OX40 agonist ivuxolimab in advanced cancers. The data were produced by immunoSEQ multiplex PCR, yet TCRdb's version contains in-frame clones alone and is incomplete. The table has 45,000 to 60,000 clones, 84% seen once; the top ten hold around 21%. V was pared by 0 bases and J by 7 bases, with 14 bases between. The germline gives CDR1 SGHNT, CDR2 YYREEE (reference sequence). The CDR3 has 14 residues. The rearrangement links TRBV5-4 to TRBJ2-7; the D gene is possibly TRBD2 (5 bases). Sample: CD4+ or CD8+ T cells sorted from blood, taken in a trial of the OX40 agonist ivuxolimab. The TCR sequence derives from an adult with an advanced solid tumor such as melanoma, head and neck, liver or kidney cancer. This CDR3 is CASSLAFTRGEQYF. In DNA, the CDR3 is TGTGCCAGCAGCTTGGCCTTCACCCGGGGAGAGCAGTACTTC.